This TCR beta chain stems from a study of CD8+CD57+ T cells in acquired aplastic anemia. About the study: Each DNA sample taken from sorted CD4+ and CD8+ cells came to 2.5 to 4 ug on average. General study findings and limits: Roughly 30 CD8+ CDR3 sequences occurred in both the patients and the controls.

This clonotype was seen at least ten times. Its antigen is unknown. Patients sequenced had flow cytometry evidence of CD8+CD57+ cell expansion. This CDR3 spans 15 amino acids. V dropped 0 bases and J dropped 1 base, with 8 bases sitting between them. CDR1 is SGHTA and CDR2 is FQGNSA in the germline V gene. Both TCR beta VDJ combination and CDR3 sequence profiling were carried out. Genomic DNA was the template for this profiling. Each CDR3 protein is one row after TCRdb ran MiXCR on the reads. Of around 160,000 distinct CDR3 sequences listed, roughly 48% are singletons. This sequence joins TRBV7-2 and TRBJ2-3; no clear D. Sequences were obtained from sorted CD4+, CD8+, or CD8+CD57+ T cells (not recorded which) from PBMCs. The source of this sequence is a human donor with aplastic anemia. CDR3 nucleotides: TGTGCCAGCAGCTTAGCAGGCTCTCGCACAGATACGCAGTATTTT. The encoded protein is CASSLAGSRTDTQYF.